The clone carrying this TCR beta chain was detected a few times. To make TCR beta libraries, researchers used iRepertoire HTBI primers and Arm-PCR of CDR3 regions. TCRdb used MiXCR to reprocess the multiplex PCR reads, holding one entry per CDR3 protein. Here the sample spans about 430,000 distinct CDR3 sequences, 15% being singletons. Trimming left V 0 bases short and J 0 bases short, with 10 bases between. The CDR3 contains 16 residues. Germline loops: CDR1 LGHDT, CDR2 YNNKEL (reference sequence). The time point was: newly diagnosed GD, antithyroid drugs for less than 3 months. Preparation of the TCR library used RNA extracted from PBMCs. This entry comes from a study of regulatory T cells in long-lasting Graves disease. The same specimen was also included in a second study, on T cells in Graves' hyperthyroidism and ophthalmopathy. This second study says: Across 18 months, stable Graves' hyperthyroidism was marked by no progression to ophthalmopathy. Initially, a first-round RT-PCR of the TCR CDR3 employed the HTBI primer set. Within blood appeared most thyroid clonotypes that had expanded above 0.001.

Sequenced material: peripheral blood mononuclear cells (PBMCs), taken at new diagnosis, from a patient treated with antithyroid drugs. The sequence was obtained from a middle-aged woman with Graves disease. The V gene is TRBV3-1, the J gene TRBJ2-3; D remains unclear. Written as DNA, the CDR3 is TGTGCCAGCAGCCAAGACTGGCGGTCCAGCACAGATACGCAGTATTTT. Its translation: CASSQDWRSSTDTQYF.